The 20 T cell receptor beta chains in this list originate from one sample, sequenced in a study of blood T cell repertoires in COVID-19. Assay used: immunoSEQ multiplex PCR; TCRdb lists only in-frame clones, some missing. The sample yields 82,000 or so clones, roughly 90% seen once. The source material was PBMCs or T cells enriched from blood (not recorded which). Receptors were obtained from a woman aged 50 to 60 with acute COVID-19.

V gene TRBV30 combines with J gene TRBJ1-2; D is possibly TRBD1 (5 bases). Germline CDR1 GTSNPN, CDR2 SVGIG (reference sequence). This CDR3 region has 13 residues. V was pared by 3 bases and J by 4 bases, with 12 bases between. The CDR3 loop reads CAWSPDRAYGYTF. The CDR3, as DNA: TGTGCCTGGAGCCCCGACAGAGCCTATGGCTACACCTTC. The complete variable domain, with remaining parts taken from reference TRBV30 and TRBJ1-2, reads SQTIHQWPATLVQPVGSPLSLECTVEGTSNPNLYWYRQAAGRGLQLLFYSVGIGQISSEVPQNLSASRPQDRQFILSSKKLLLSDSGFYLCAWSPDRAYGYTFGSGTRLTVV.

The table lists this clone with a few counts. V gene TRBV18 combines with J gene TRBJ2-1, with 16 bases lining up with TRBD2. Germline V gene data show CDR1 as KGHSH and CDR2 as LQKENI. The CDR3 consists of 16 residues. V lost 5 bases, J lost 6 bases, and 4 bases stayed unmatched. The CDR3 sequence is CASSEGTSGRANEQFF. The CDR3 nucleotides read TGTGCCAGCTCAGAGGGGACTAGCGGGAGGGCCAATGAGCAGTTCTTC.

The rearrangement links TRBV6-5 to TRBJ2-7, with 9 bases lining up with TRBD2. Germline V gene sequence: CDR1 MNHEY, CDR2 SVGAGI. The V segment lost 4 bases and the J segment 4 bases; nucleotides outside the gene matches: 5. The CDR3 consists of 14 residues. The CDR3 reads CASSLSAGGYEQYF. The CDR3 DNA reads TGTGCCAGCAGTTTATCAGCGGGAGGTTACGAGCAGTACTTC.

This clone was observed once. The chain uses TRBV7-2 and TRBJ2-1; a weak D match, TRBD2 (6 bases). CDR3 length equals 15 residues. V was trimmed by 3 bases and J by 8 bases, leaving 17 bases between them. CDR1 and CDR2 from the germline V gene are SGHTA and FQGNSA. The CDR3 sequence is CASSFVGAGGYEQFF. CDR3 sequence (DNA): TGTGCCAGCAGCTTCGTCGGGGCCGGGGGATATGAGCAGTTCTTC.

The chain has TRBV27 and TRBJ2-2; D gene uncertain. Germline CDR1 is MNHEY and CDR2 is SMNVEV (reference sequence). The CDR3 runs to 13 residues. Trimming shortened V by 5 bases and J by 7 bases, and 11 bases separated the two germline ends. The CDR3 protein is CASSPRVNGELFF. CDR3 nucleotide sequence: TGTGCCAGCAGTCCTCGGGTGAACGGGGAGCTGTTTTTT.

V is TRBV2 and J is TRBJ2-1, with TRBD2 matching 9 bases. Germline V lookup: CDR1 SNHLY, CDR2 FYNNEI. The CDR3 consists of 14 residues. The junction had 6 bases not matched to a gene; V was cut back by 2 bases and J by 10 bases. CDR3 nucleotides: TGTGCCAGCAGTGAACGCGGGAGGGCCGGAGAGCAGTTCTTC. This encodes CASSERGRAGEQFF.

The chain carries TRBV5-8 and TRBJ2-1, with a possible D match to TRBD1 (6 bases). This CDR3 region has 15 residues. Germline lookup yields CDR1 SGHTS and CDR2 YDEGEE. V lost 3 bases to trimming and J lost 6 bases, with 16 bases between them. The CDR3 nucleotides are TGTGCCAGCAGCTCACAGGGCCTCCTTTTCAATGAGCAGTTCTTC. Amino acid sequence: CASSSQGLLFNEQFF.

The rearrangement joins TRBV5-1 to TRBJ1-1, with D unresolved. CDR1 SGHRS and CDR2 YFSETQ come from the germline V gene. Trimming stripped 2 bases from V and 3 bases from J, with 8 bases between. The CDR3 is 13 amino acids. The CDR3 sequence: CASSFSRDTEAFF. The CDR3 nucleotides are TGCGCCAGCAGCTTTAGCAGAGACACTGAAGCTTTCTTT.

The chain couples TRBV11-1 to TRBJ2-1; TRBD2 agrees at 9 bases. J lost 8 bases, V lost 5 bases, and 10 bases had no gene match. The CDR3 consists of 15 residues. CDR1 SGHAT and CDR2 FQDESV come from the germline V gene (reference sequence). The CDR3 sequence: CASSLSGRGYDEQFF. CDR3 in DNA: TGTGCCAGCAGCCTTAGCGGGAGAGGTTACGATGAGCAGTTCTTC.

On this clone itself: The same CDR3 can be traced to other DNA sequences in this sample. The chain joins TRBV11-3 to TRBJ1-3, with D possibly matching TRBD1 (6 bases). The CDR3 runs to 15 residues. Trimming took 2 bases from V and 0 from J, leaving 8 bases between them. Germline lookup yields CDR1 SGHNT and CDR2 YENEEA. The CDR3: CASSLRGASGNTIYF. Here the CDR3 DNA reads TGTGCCAGCAGCTTACGGGGGGCCTCTGGAAACACCATATATTTT.

This chain joins TRBV2 and TRBJ1-2, with D uncertain. V lost 0 bases, J lost 3 bases, and 5 bases lay in between. The length of the CDR3 is 13 residues. Looked up from germline, CDR1 is SNHLY and CDR2 is FYNNEI. As DNA, the CDR3 is TGTGCCAGCAGTGAAGCCAGTGACTATGGCTACACCTTC. Protein: CASSEASDYGYTF.

The chain employs TRBV11-2 and TRBJ2-1; the match to TRBD2 covers 12 bases. The length of the CDR3 is 16 residues. The trim removed 5 bases at V and 2 bases at J, leaving 4 bases unmatched. The V gene's germline CDR1 is SGHAT and CDR2 FQNNGV. In nucleotides, the CDR3 is TGTGCCAGCAGCCGGACTAGCGGGAACACCTACAATGAGCAGTTCTTC. This sequence encodes CASSRTSGNTYNEQFF. Full variable domain (remainder filled in from reference TRBV11-2 and TRBJ2-1): EAGVAQSPRYKIIEKRQSVAFWCNPISGHATLYWYQQILGQGPKLLIQFQNNGVVDDSQLPKDRFSAERLKGVDSTLKIQPAKLEDSAVYLCASSRTSGNTYNEQFFGPGTRLTVL.

The rearrangement links TRBV12-3 or TRBV12-4 to TRBJ2-3, with D tentatively TRBD1 (6 bases). The V gene lost 6 bases and the J gene lost 5 bases, with 12 bases spanning the gap. The CDR3 totals 13 residues. Written as DNA, the CDR3 is TGTGCCAGCAGGGGGGCTAACCAAGATACGCAGTATTTT. Protein sequence: CASRGANQDTQYF.

V usage is TRBV5-1 and J usage is TRBJ1-5, with D perhaps matching TRBD1 (6 bases). This CDR3 contains 16 residues. Per germline, CDR1 SGHRS and CDR2 YFSETQ. Trimming left V 4 bases short and J 6 bases short, with 20 bases between. This CDR3 is CASSEAPGHLGQPQHF. In nucleotides, the CDR3 is TGCGCCAGCAGCGAAGCACCGGGACATCTCGGTCAGCCCCAGCATTTT.

This rearrangement joins TRBV28 to TRBJ1-2; 10 positions match TRBD1. This CDR3 has 15 residues. Germline CDR1 reads MDHEN; CDR2 reads SYDVKM. Trimming cost V 3 bases and J 8 bases; bases outside gene matches: 9. CDR3 sequence reads: CASSFPGQGIEGYTF. The DNA for the CDR3 is TGTGCCAGCAGTTTCCCGGGACAGGGGATCGAAGGCTACACCTTC.

The chain couples TRBV19 to TRBJ1-2; 7 nucleotides agree with TRBD1. The CDR3 contains 13 residues. Germline V lookup: CDR1 LNHDA, CDR2 SQIVND (reference sequence). Trimming took 6 bases from V and 8 from J; bases not matched to a gene: 9. The CDR3 nucleotides are TGTGCCAGTAGCACCACAGGGGTTGAGGGCTACACCTTC. This gives the protein CASSTTGVEGYTF.

The chain recombines TRBV27 with TRBJ2-2; 16 nucleotides align to TRBD2. The ends lost 5 bases at V and 4 bases at J; junction bases unmatched: 10. Germline CDR1 MNHEY, CDR2 SMNVEV (reference sequence). The CDR3 has 19 amino acids. The CDR3 here is CASSIPGLAGGQATGELFF. The CDR3 DNA reads as TGTGCCAGCAGTATACCGGGACTAGCGGGAGGGCAAGCCACCGGGGAGCTGTTTTTT.

CDR3 sequence reads: CASSLTAYNSPLHF. Here the CDR3 DNA reads TGTGCCAGCAGCTTGACAGCCTATAATTCACCCCTCCACTTT. The gene calls are TRBV5-5 and TRBJ1-6; D uncertain. The CDR3 runs to 14 residues. V was shortened by 1 base and J by 2 bases, with 4 bases between the two germline ends. Germline CDR1 SGHKS, CDR2 YYEKEE (reference sequence). The full variable domain, rest sourced from reference TRBV5-5 and TRBJ1-6, is DAGVTQSPTHLIKTRGQQVTLRCSPISGHKSVSWYQQVLGQGPQFIFQYYEKEERGRGNFPDRFSARQFPNYSSELNVNALLLGDSALYLCASSLTAYNSPLHFGNGTRLTVT.

The chain couples TRBV24-1 to TRBJ1-1, with 8 bases that match TRBD1. CDR1 and CDR2 from the germline V gene are KGHDR and SFDVKD. The junction had 3 bases not matched to a gene; V was cut back by 2 bases and J by 2 bases. This CDR3 has 15 residues. The DNA of the CDR3 is TGTGCCACCAGTGATTGGGACAGGATTAACACTGAAGCTTTCTTT. This codes for CATSDWDRINTEAFF.

The chain couples TRBV2 to TRBJ2-7, with D perhaps TRBD1 (5 bases). V lost 7 bases to trimming and J lost 4 bases, with 11 bases between them. The CDR3 loop spans 12 amino acids. Germline lookup yields CDR1 SNHLY and CDR2 FYNNEI. The CDR3 loop reads CASNSRDYEQYF. The CDR3 region has the DNA TGTGCCAGCAATTCCAGGGATTACGAGCAGTACTTC.